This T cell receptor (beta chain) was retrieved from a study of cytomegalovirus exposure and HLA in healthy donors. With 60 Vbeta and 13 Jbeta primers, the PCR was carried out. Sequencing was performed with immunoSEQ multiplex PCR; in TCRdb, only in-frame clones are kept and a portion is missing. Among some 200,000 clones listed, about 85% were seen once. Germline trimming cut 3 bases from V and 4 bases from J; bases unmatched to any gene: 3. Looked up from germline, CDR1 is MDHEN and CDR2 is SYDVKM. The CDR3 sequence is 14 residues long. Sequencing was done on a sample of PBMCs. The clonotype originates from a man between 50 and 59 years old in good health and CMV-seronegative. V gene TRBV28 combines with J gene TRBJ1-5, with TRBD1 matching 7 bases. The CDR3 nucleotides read TGTGCCAGCAGTTTGGGACAGCATAATCAGCCCCAGCATTTT. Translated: CASSLGQHNQPQHF. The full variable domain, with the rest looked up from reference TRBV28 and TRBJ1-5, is DVKVTQSSRYLVKRTGEKVFLECVQDMDHENMFWYRQDPGLGLRLIYFSYDVKMKEKGDIPEGYSVSREKKERFSLILESASTNQTSMYLCASSLGQHNQPQHFGDGTRLSIL.